The clone carrying this T cell receptor (beta chain) was picked up many times. The sample belongs to a study of T cells after yellow fever vaccination. Study overall: Some fractions had low cell numbers, and these were prepared with SMART-Seq v4 Ultra Low Input.

TCR cDNA was made by 5'RACE template switching, adding a universal primer site and UMIs. Each CDR3 protein gets one entry after TCRdb re-called the 5' RACE reads with MiXCR. The sample carries 95,000 to 150,000 distinct CDR3 sequences, nearly 7.5% recorded once. The CDR3 spans 11 residues. In germline, CDR1 is KGHDR, CDR2 SFDVKD. V was cut by 8 bases and J by 5 bases, with 6 bases left in between. This receptor was identified in a man aged 18 to 30 who received the YFV17D yellow fever vaccine. The specimen was CD4+ T cells sorted from PBMCs, collected 10 days after the first yellow fever vaccination. The V gene is TRBV24-1, the J gene TRBJ2-1; D remains unclear. Written as DNA, the CDR3 is TGTGCCACCACAGAAAACAATGAGCAGTTCTTC. Translated, it gives CATTENNEQFF.